This TCR beta chain is drawn from a study of cytomegalovirus exposure and HLA in healthy donors. Only a few counts were recorded for this clone. 60 Vbeta and 13 Jbeta primers were used in PCR. The repertoire was sequenced with immunoSEQ multiplex PCR; TCRdb's copy has only in-frame clones and lacks some. The sample records nearly 110,000 clones, about three quarters being singletons. The TCR was taken from a man aged 30 to 45 in good health and CMV-seronegative. What was sequenced was PBMCs.

The CDR3 here is CASSLPGALTDTQYF. Written as DNA, the CDR3 is TGTGCCAGCAGCTTGCCAGGGGCCCTCACAGATACGCAGTATTTT. The rearrangement joins TRBV5-6 to TRBJ2-3, with D tentatively TRBD1 (6 bases). The V and J ends lost 1 base and 2 bases respectively, with 11 bases between them. CDR3 length: 15 amino acids. Per the germline V gene, CDR1 is SGHDT and CDR2 is YYEEEE.